These 27 T cell receptor beta chains share one sample of origin, sequenced in a study of T-cell memory formation after mild COVID-19. TCRdb ran MiXCR on the 5' RACE reads and lists one entry per CDR3 protein. The repertoire holds 400,000 to 500,000 distinct CDR3 sequences, with 20% as singletons. The sequenced sample consisted of PBMCs or a T cell subset sorted from them (not recorded which). These receptors were collected from an adult woman who had mild COVID-19 (a few samples of this study predate the infection). Cell type and time point are not known.

The V call is TRBV16, the J call TRBJ1-1; D unresolved. Germline CDR1 is KGHSY and CDR2 is FQNENV. The CDR3 spans 11 residues. V lost 4 bases and J 8 bases, leaving 8 bases between the germline ends. The CDR3 region is CASSPPGEAFF. CDR3 DNA: TGTGCCAGCAGCCCACCGGGGGAAGCTTTCTTT.

The J gene is TRBJ2-7, the V gene TRBV7-2; 7 nucleotides line up with TRBD2. The germline V gene has CDR1 SGHTA and CDR2 FQGNSA. V lost 4 bases, J lost 0 bases, and 9 bases stayed unmatched. This CDR3 spans 16 amino acids. CDR3 amino acids: CASSSEWGLYSYEQYF. In nucleotides, the CDR3 is TGTGCCAGCAGCTCAGAATGGGGACTATACTCCTACGAGCAGTACTTC.

CDR3 coding DNA: TGCGCCAGCAGCTTAGCGGGAGTTCGGCAAGAGACCCAGTACTTC. Translation gives CASSLAGVRQETQYF. The chain is built from TRBV5-1 and TRBJ2-5; 8 bases map to TRBD2. This CDR3 has 15 amino acids. The V segment lost 2 bases and the J segment 2 bases; nucleotides outside the gene matches: 5. The germline V gene has CDR1 SGHRS and CDR2 YFSETQ. Supplemented by reference TRBV5-1 and TRBJ2-5, the full variable domain reads KAGVTQTPRYLIKTRGQQVTLSCSPISGHRSVSWYQQTPGQGLQFLFEYFSETQRNKGNFPGRFSGRQFSNSRSEMNVSTLELGDSALYLCASSLAGVRQETQYFGPGTRLLVL.

The chain is built from TRBV7-3 and TRBJ2-2; the D gene is possibly TRBD1 (6 bases). Between the trimmed V and J ends, which lost 5 bases and 1 base, there was a span of 14 bases. The CDR3 loop spans 16 amino acids. The V gene's germline CDR1 is SGHTA and CDR2 FQGTGA. The CDR3 DNA reads TGTGCCAGCAGCCCGACCGGGACAATGAACACCGGGGAGCTGTTTTTT. Its protein product is CASSPTGTMNTGELFF.

This clonotype appeared a few times. This chain joins TRBV6-5 and TRBJ2-5; the D call may be TRBD1 or TRBD2 (5 bases each). This CDR3 contains 15 residues. The V end was cut by 8 bases, the J end by 0 bases, with 16 bases between. CDR1 MNHEY and CDR2 SVGAGI come from the germline V gene. CDR3 amino acids: CASGGRLGYQETQYF. The CDR3 DNA reads TGTGCCAGCGGGGGTAGGCTGGGGTACCAAGAGACCCAGTACTTC.

This clonotype was picked up a small number of times. An end of the junction does not agree with germline; a read error may underlie this. V usage is TRBV5-4 and J usage is TRBJ2-3; D is possibly TRBD2 (5 bases). CDR3 size: 12 residues. In germline, CDR1 is SGHNT, CDR2 YYREEE (reference sequence). CDR3 bases: TGTGCCAGCAACTTGGACTCAGATACGCAGTATTTT. It is translated as CASNLDSDTQYF.

This clonotype appeared a few times. This chain connects TRBV20-1 to TRBJ1-4, with a possible D match to TRBD1 (6 bases). Germline CDR1 is DFQATT and CDR2 is SNEGSKA (reference sequence). The CDR3 length is 17 residues. Trimming left V 1 base short and J 1 base short, with 16 bases between. The CDR3 reads CSARAPGAGLTNEKLFF. Here the CDR3 DNA reads TGCAGTGCTAGAGCGCCAGGGGCTGGCTTAACTAATGAAAAACTGTTTTTT.

This clonotype was recorded at least ten times. This chain joins TRBV4-1 and TRBJ2-3; D possibly uses TRBD1 or TRBD2 (5 bases each). The V gene's germline CDR1 is MGHRA and CDR2 YSYEKL. The CDR3 runs 16 residues. Trimming pared 6 bases from V and 0 bases from J, leaving 16 bases between. The CDR3 sequence: CASSHRGETSTDTQYF. For the CDR3, the DNA is TGCGCCAGCAGTCATCGAGGGGAAACTAGCACAGATACGCAGTATTTT.

This chain joins TRBV29-1 and TRBJ2-7; D possibly corresponds to TRBD2 (7 bases). Between the trimmed V and J ends, which lost 1 base and 0 bases, there was a span of 10 bases. The CDR3 consists of 14 residues. Germline V gene data show CDR1 as SQVTM and CDR2 as ANQGSEA. CDR3 amino acids: CSVEGAGASYEQYF. As DNA, the CDR3 is TGCAGCGTTGAAGGGGCGGGGGCCTCCTACGAGCAGTACTTC.

This clonotype occurred a few times. The chain joins TRBV5-1 to TRBJ2-7; 10 bases are a match to TRBD2. This CDR3 is built from 15 residues. Losses at the gene ends were 2 bases for V and 3 bases for J; bases not matched to a gene: 5. Germline V lookup: CDR1 SGHRS, CDR2 YFSETQ. CDR3 loop: CASSFEASGGYEQYF. In DNA form, the CDR3 reads TGCGCCAGCAGCTTTGAGGCTAGCGGGGGCTACGAGCAGTACTTC.

The gene calls are TRBV19 and TRBJ2-7; TRBD2 matches at 7 bases. The V gene end was trimmed by 6 bases and the J gene end by 4 bases; junction bases not matched to a gene: 18. CDR1 is LNHDA and CDR2 is SQIVND in the germline V gene (reference sequence). The CDR3 length is 17 residues. CDR3 sequence: CASSNYNSGAGLYEQYF. The CDR3 DNA reads as TGTGCCAGTAGCAACTACAACAGCGGGGCCGGTCTTTACGAGCAGTACTTC.

There are a few counts of this clonotype. The rearrangement uses TRBV12-3 or TRBV12-4 and TRBJ2-5, with no clear D. Trimming shortened V by 1 base and J by 7 bases, and 13 bases separated the two germline ends. The CDR3 is 14 residues long. Here the CDR3 reads CASSLGHASSTQYF. Here the CDR3 DNA reads TGTGCCAGCAGTTTAGGACACGCCTCGTCGACCCAGTACTTC.

This clonotype has more than one count but fewer than ten. The chain combines TRBV12-3 or TRBV12-4 with TRBJ2-3, with TRBD2 matching 15 bases. V was pared by 7 bases and J by 1 base, with 9 bases of the junction left unmatched. This CDR3 is 18 amino acids long. The CDR3 nucleotides read TGTGCCAGCACCCGGACTAGCGGGGGGGTAAGAGGCACAGATACGCAGTATTTT. Translated, it gives CASTRTSGGVRGTDTQYF.

V is TRBV11-3 and J is TRBJ2-3, with 12 bases identical to TRBD2. The length of the CDR3 is 17 residues. With V trimmed by 3 bases and J by 5 bases, 9 bases remained unmatched. CDR1 is SGHNT and CDR2 is YENEEA in the germline V gene. The CDR3, as DNA: TGTGCCAGCAGCTTGAAGACTAGCGGGAGTGACAAAGATACGCAGTATTTT. Translated, it gives CASSLKTSGSDKDTQYF.

This clonotype has more than one count but fewer than ten. The rearrangement joins TRBV20-1 to TRBJ2-7; D is uncertain. The CDR3 spans 14 residues. Trimming left V 3 bases short and J 3 bases short, with 15 bases between. In germline, CDR1 is DFQATT, CDR2 SNEGSKA (reference sequence). The CDR3 loop reads CSASPQSGDYEQYF. Here the CDR3 DNA reads TGCAGTGCTAGCCCCCAGAGTGGCGACTACGAGCAGTACTTC.

This clonotype was detected many times. DNA of the CDR3: TGCGCCAGCAGCTGGACTCCTACTCCCACAGATACGCAGTATTTT. Protein product: CASSWTPTPTDTQYF. The chain has TRBV5-1 and TRBJ2-3; TRBD2 is a possible D gene (5 bases). Trimming shortened V by 3 bases and J by 2 bases, and 13 bases separated the two germline ends. There are 15 residues in the CDR3. Germline V CDR1 and CDR2: SGHRS, YFSETQ.

This clonotype was detected only a few times. V and J are TRBV6-5 and TRBJ1-2; 9 bases are a match to TRBD1. This CDR3 is 12 amino acids long. The ends lost 7 bases at V and 7 bases at J; junction bases unmatched: 4. The germline V gene encodes CDR1 MNHEY and CDR2 SVGAGI. The chain's CDR3 is CASKQGALGYTF. CDR3 DNA sequence: TGTGCCAGCAAACAGGGGGCGCTTGGCTACACCTTC.

This clonotype was found a few times. The rearrangement uses TRBV20-1 and TRBJ2-3; tentatively, D is TRBD1 (6 bases). The CDR3 runs to 14 residues. CDR1 is DFQATT, CDR2 SNEGSKA, per germline (reference sequence). Trimming took 5 bases from V and 2 from J, leaving 14 bases between them. CDR3 sequence: CSARRGIVTDTQYF. In DNA form, the CDR3 reads TGCAGTGCTCGTAGGGGGATCGTCACAGATACGCAGTATTTT.

The V call is TRBV14, the J call TRBJ2-1, with 9 bases identical to TRBD1. After removal of 4 bases from V and 12 bases from J, the junction contained 13 bases not matched to a gene. CDR1 and CDR2 from the germline V gene are SGHDN and FVKESK. The CDR3 consists of 15 residues. The CDR3 coding sequence is TGTGCCAGCAGCCCACCCGGGACAGGGAGTTGGGGGCAGTTCTTC. This codes for CASSPPGTGSWGQFF.

V gene TRBV7-6 combines with J gene TRBJ2-7; no clear D gene. The V gene lost 1 base and the J gene lost 2 bases, with 12 bases spanning the gap. This CDR3 contains 15 residues. CDR1 and CDR2 (germline): SGHVS, FNYEAQ. CDR3 in DNA: TGTGCCAGCAGCTTAGGGATGGAGCCTGCCTACGAGCAGTACTTC. Translated: CASSLGMEPAYEQYF.

This clonotype was found a few times. The chain joins TRBV12-3 or TRBV12-4 to TRBJ1-2, with a weak D call TRBD1 (5 bases). The V end lost 6 bases, the J end lost 7 bases, and 21 bases lay between the germline ends. The CDR3 has 15 residues. The CDR3 spells CASSSSVTTAIGYTF. CDR3 nucleotide sequence: TGTGCCAGCAGCTCTTCGGTAACGACAGCAATTGGCTACACCTTC.

This clonotype was seen a handful of times. This chain joins TRBV5-6 and TRBJ2-7; D unresolved. The CDR3 spans 14 residues. Trimming cost V 4 bases and J 2 bases, with 13 bases left between them. The germline CDR1 and CDR2 sequences are SGHDT and YYEEEE. Here the CDR3 DNA reads TGTGCCAGCAGCCCCACAGAATCACCCTACGAGCAGTACTTC. It specifies CASSPTESPYEQYF.

V is TRBV20-1 and J is TRBJ2-1; D tentatively fits TRBD1 or TRBD2 (5 bases each). The CDR3 runs to 16 residues. Trimming pared 0 bases from V and 4 bases from J, leaving 16 bases between. The germline V gene encodes CDR1 DFQATT and CDR2 SNEGSKA (reference sequence). CDR3 nucleotides: TGCAGTGCTAGAGATCTTTTCCGGGGCGGGTACAATGAGCAGTTCTTC. Its protein is CSARDLFRGGYNEQFF.

The rearrangement joins TRBV27 to TRBJ2-7, with 11 bases lining up with TRBD1. With V trimmed by 2 bases and J by 5 bases, 5 bases remained unmatched. The CDR3 consists of 15 residues. Germline CDR1 MNHEY, CDR2 SMNVEV (reference sequence). Here the CDR3 DNA reads TGTGCCAGCAGTTTAAGCGGGACAGGGGGGGACGAGCAGTACTTC. This codes for CASSLSGTGGDEQYF.

This clonotype appeared a few times. V and J are TRBV20-1 and TRBJ2-7; 7 bases are a match to TRBD2. Looked up from germline, CDR1 is DFQATT and CDR2 is SNEGSKA (reference sequence). The CDR3 extends over 14 amino acids. J lost 2 bases, V lost 6 bases, and 10 bases had no gene match. The CDR3 DNA follows: TGCAGTGCCCCTCTAGCGGTTCCCCCCTACGAGCAGTACTTC. As protein: CSAPLAVPPYEQYF.

The chain links TRBV11-2 to TRBJ2-2, with TRBD2 matching over 8 bases. This CDR3 region has 16 residues. Germline values: CDR1 SGHAT, CDR2 FQNNGV. V lost 3 bases and J lost 5; bases outside the gene matches: 8. In nucleotides, the CDR3 is TGTGCCAGCAGCTTGGAGGTAGCGGGACGGACCGGGGAGCTGTTTTTT. This encodes CASSLEVAGRTGELFF.

V gene TRBV5-6 combines with J gene TRBJ2-3; TRBD2 aligns across 8 bases. The CDR3 contains 17 residues. In germline, CDR1 is SGHDT, CDR2 YYEEEE. V gave up 3 bases and J gave up 1 base; unmatched junction bases: 10. The CDR3: CASSWGGVSGGTDTQYF. DNA for the CDR3: TGTGCCAGCAGCTGGGGGGGCGTTAGCGGGGGCACAGATACGCAGTATTTT.